Detailed here is one TCR beta chain. Its antigen is unidentified. The data stem from a study of T cell responses to AZD1222 COVID-19 vaccine. Turning to the study itself: Second doses that came at about 4 or about 12 weeks were put together. General study results and limits: Targets within unmutated variant regions were reportedly found for nearly half of spike-specific TCRs. Sampling captured repertoires only after the peak T cell response. Dominant CD4 TCR responses targeted spike regions 160-218 and 743-854.

Clones were read by immunoSEQ multiplex PCR, and TCRdb kept only the in-frame ones, dropping some. The table records about 130,000 clones, 88% of them present only once. The V gene lost 0 bases and the J gene lost 1 base, with 7 bases spanning the gap. The CDR3 is 15 amino acids. Germline CDR1 and CDR2: LGHDT and YNNKEL (reference sequence). The chain combines TRBV3-1 (or the pseudogene TRBV3-2) with TRBJ1-5; no firm D call. The input for sequencing was peripheral blood, taken on day 0 of AZD1222 vaccination. The receptor was derived from an adult in good health. In DNA, the CDR3 is TGTGCCAGCAGCCAAGACGTCGGGAGCAATCAGCCCCAGCATTTT. This translates into CASSQDVGSNQPQHF.